This is a list of T cell receptor beta chains from one sample in a study of technical replicates of blood from several donors. Here immunoSEQ multiplex PCR was the method, and the copy in TCRdb shows in-frame clones only, minus some. The sample records approximately 81,000 clones, almost 96% being singletons. Sequencing was done on a sample of T cells isolated from PBMCs. All receptors come from a human donor in good health. Each CDR3 is given with its conserved first and last residue. A D gene is named only where the DNA matches it firmly. The size entry is marked missing in some rows and otherwise reads once, few, many or a size class.

clone size | D gene | J gene | V gene | CDR3 DNA | CDR3 protein
once | TRBD1 | TRBJ2-7 | TRBV6-1 | TGTGCCAGCAGGGGGTTGGGACAGGCCTACGAGCAGTACTTC | CASRGLGQAYEQYF
- | - | TRBJ2-7 | TRBV28 | TGTGCCAGCAGTTCGATGATACAGCTGAGATTCTTC | CASSSMIQLRFF
- | TRBD2 | TRBJ2-1 | TRBV5-1 | TGCGCCAGCAGCCCGGGGACTAGCGGGAGCATTATGAATGAGCAGTTCTTC | CASSPGTSGSIMNEQFF
once | - | TRBJ1-1 | TRBV28 | TGTGCCAGCAGTTGGGGGGGGGCGAACACTGAAGCTTTCTTT | CASSWGGANTEAFF
- | - | TRBJ1-4 | TRBV6-5 | TGTGCCAGCAGTTACTCGGGGGGGGAAGGCGAAAAACTGTTTTTT | CASSYSGGEGEKLFF
- | TRBD1 | TRBJ2-1 | TRBV11-3 | TGTGCCAGCAGCCACATCGACAGGGAAGTGTACAATGAGCAGTTCTTC | CASSHIDREVYNEQFF
- | - | TRBJ1-5 | TRBV25-1 | TGTGCCAGCAGTGTCGAAGGTACAGATCAGCCCCAGCATTTT | CASSVEGTDQPQHF
- | TRBD2 | TRBJ2-7 | TRBV5-8 | TGTGCCAGCAGCTTGTTTCAATATGAGGCTAGCGGCTACGAGCAGTACTTC | CASSLFQYEASGYEQYF
- | TRBD1 | TRBJ2-1 | TRBV5-8 | TGTGCCAGCAGCTTAGGGACAGGGGCCTACAATGAGCAGTTCTTC | CASSLGTGAYNEQFF
- | TRBD1 | TRBJ2-7 | TRBV5-1 | TGCGCCAGCAGCTCGCCGGGACAGGGTCCCTACGAGCAGTACTTC | CASSSPGQGPYEQYF
- | - | TRBJ1-5 | TRBV2 | TGTGCCAGCAGTACTACAGGGAATCAGCCCCAGCATTTT | CASSTTGNQPQHF
- | - | TRBJ2-5 | TRBV5-1 | TGCGCCAGCAGCTTGCAGGAAGAGACCCAGTACTTC | CASSLQEETQYF
- | TRBD2 | TRBJ2-7 | TRBV11-1 | TGTGCCAGCAGCTTAGAGCTAGCGGGAGCACTCTACGAGCAGTACTTC | CASSLELAGALYEQYF
- | TRBD1 | TRBJ2-5 | TRBV28 | TGTGCCAGCAGTCCCCTAACAGGGGGCGGGTCGGAGACCCAGTACTTC | CASSPLTGGGSETQYF